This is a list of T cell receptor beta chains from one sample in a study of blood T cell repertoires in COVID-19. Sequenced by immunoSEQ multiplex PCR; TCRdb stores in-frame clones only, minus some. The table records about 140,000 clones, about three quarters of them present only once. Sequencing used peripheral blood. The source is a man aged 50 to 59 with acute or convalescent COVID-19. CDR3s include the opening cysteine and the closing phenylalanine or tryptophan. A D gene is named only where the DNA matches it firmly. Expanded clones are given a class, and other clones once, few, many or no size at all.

cdr3_aa: CASSESYGDTEAFF
cdr3_nt: TGTGCCAGCAGTGAGAGCTACGGAGACACTGAAGCTTTCTTT
v_call: TRBV2
j_call: TRBJ1-1
d_call: NA
clone_size: NA

cdr3_aa: CASSTTAGGNYNEQFF
cdr3_nt: TGTGCCAGCAGCACCACCGCCGGGGGTAACTACAATGAGCAGTTCTTC
v_call: TRBV7-9
j_call: TRBJ2-1
d_call: NA
clone_size: NA

cdr3_aa: CASSISVNTEAFF
cdr3_nt: TGTGCCAGTAGTATATCTGTGAACACTGAAGCTTTCTTT
v_call: TRBV19
j_call: TRBJ1-1
d_call: NA
clone_size: NA

cdr3_aa: CASSIGEGTPYGYTF
cdr3_nt: TGTGCCAGTAGTATTGGGGAGGGGACACCTTATGGCTACACCTTC
v_call: TRBV19
j_call: TRBJ1-2
d_call: NA
clone_size: few

cdr3_aa: CASSWGMGRGTEQYF
cdr3_nt: TGTGCCAGCAGCTGGGGCATGGGCAGGGGGACCGAGCAGTACTTC
v_call: TRBV5-8
j_call: TRBJ2-7
d_call: TRBD1
clone_size: NA

cdr3_aa: CASSSGRGLRETQYF
cdr3_nt: TGTGCCAGCAGTTCGGGCAGGGGTTTGCGGGAGACCCAGTACTTC
v_call: TRBV5-4
j_call: TRBJ2-5
d_call: NA
clone_size: NA

cdr3_aa: CASKGLTGEQYF
cdr3_nt: TGTGCCAGCAAAGGGCTGACGGGAGAGCAGTACTTC
v_call: TRBV2
j_call: TRBJ2-7
d_call: NA
clone_size: NA

cdr3_aa: CASSRAGGHSTGELFF
cdr3_nt: TGTGCCAGTAGCCGAGCGGGGGGGCACAGCACCGGGGAGCTGTTTTTT
v_call: TRBV19
j_call: TRBJ2-2
d_call: TRBD2
clone_size: NA

cdr3_aa: CATSRGGTEAFF
cdr3_nt: TGTGCCACCTCCCGGGGTGGCACTGAAGCTTTCTTT
v_call: TRBV10-3
j_call: TRBJ1-1
d_call: NA
clone_size: NA

cdr3_aa: CASSSNDRQGGNTIYF
cdr3_nt: TGTGCCAGCAGCTCAAACGACAGGCAAGGTGGAAACACCATATATTTT
v_call: TRBV7-3
j_call: TRBJ1-3
d_call: NA
clone_size: NA

cdr3_aa: CATAPGGGNQPQHF
cdr3_nt: TGTGCCACGGCCCCGGGGGGAGGCAATCAGCCCCAGCATTTT
v_call: TRBV24-1
j_call: TRBJ1-5
d_call: NA
clone_size: few

cdr3_aa: CASSLFLLDTQYF
cdr3_nt: TGTGCCAGCAGTTTATTTCTTTTGGATACGCAGTATTTT
v_call: TRBV12-3/TRBV12-4
j_call: TRBJ2-3
d_call: NA
clone_size: NA

cdr3_aa: CASSLDLRGSGDTQYF
cdr3_nt: TGTGCCAGCAGCTTGGACTTGCGGGGGTCTGGAGATACGCAGTATTTT
v_call: TRBV5-6
j_call: TRBJ2-3
d_call: TRBD2
clone_size: NA

cdr3_aa: CASSLTGTSGRNEQFF
cdr3_nt: TGTGCCAGCAGCTTGACCGGGACTAGCGGGAGAAATGAGCAGTTCTTC
v_call: TRBV5-5
j_call: TRBJ2-1
d_call: TRBD2
clone_size: NA

cdr3_aa: CASSLTGVTEAFF
cdr3_nt: TGTGCCAGCAGCCTCACCGGGGTGACTGAAGCTTTCTTT
v_call: TRBV3-1/TRBV3-2
j_call: TRBJ1-1
d_call: NA
clone_size: once

cdr3_aa: CASSTGGWDNEQFF
cdr3_nt: TGTGCCAGCAGCACTGGGGGGTGGGACAATGAGCAGTTCTTC
v_call: TRBV5-6
j_call: TRBJ2-1
d_call: NA
clone_size: NA

cdr3_aa: CASSHGDRPKGNTEAFF
cdr3_nt: TGCGCCAGCAGCCATGGGGACAGGCCGAAGGGGAACACTGAAGCTTTCTTT
v_call: TRBV5-1
j_call: TRBJ1-1
d_call: TRBD1
clone_size: NA

cdr3_aa: CASSLTDSSYEQYF
cdr3_nt: TGTGCCAGCTCACTAACCGACTCCTCCTACGAGCAGTACTTC
v_call: TRBV18
j_call: TRBJ2-7
d_call: NA
clone_size: NA

cdr3_aa: CASSDSGGARYNEQFF
cdr3_nt: TGTGCCAGCAGTGACTCGGGTGGGGCGCGGTACAATGAGCAGTTCTTC
v_call: TRBV6-4
j_call: TRBJ2-1
d_call: NA
clone_size: NA

cdr3_aa: CASSIAGPDLYGYTF
cdr3_nt: TGTGCCAGTAGTATAGCAGGGCCAGACCTCTATGGCTACACCTTC
v_call: TRBV19
j_call: TRBJ1-2
d_call: NA
clone_size: NA

cdr3_aa: CAISQQGQGDTQYF
cdr3_nt: TGTGCCATCAGTCAACAGGGGCAAGGAGATACGCAGTATTTT
v_call: TRBV10-3
j_call: TRBJ2-3
d_call: TRBD1
clone_size: few

cdr3_aa: CASSPFGGSNQPQHF
cdr3_nt: TGTGCCAGCAGCCCGTTCGGGGGAAGCAATCAGCCCCAGCATTTT
v_call: TRBV5-8
j_call: TRBJ1-5
d_call: NA
clone_size: NA

cdr3_aa: CASSHDRGSYEQYF
cdr3_nt: TGTGCCAGCAGCCACGACAGGGGCTCCTACGAGCAGTACTTC
v_call: TRBV11-3
j_call: TRBJ2-7
d_call: TRBD1
clone_size: NA

cdr3_aa: CASRFGQGNYGYTF
cdr3_nt: TGTGCCAGCAGATTCGGACAGGGGAACTATGGCTACACCTTC
v_call: TRBV6-6
j_call: TRBJ1-2
d_call: TRBD1
clone_size: NA

cdr3_aa: CASRFDMNYGYTF
cdr3_nt: TGTGCCAGCAGGTTTGACATGAACTATGGCTACACCTTC
v_call: TRBV11-2
j_call: TRBJ1-2
d_call: NA
clone_size: NA

cdr3_aa: CASSQVQGQLYEQYF
cdr3_nt: TGCGCCAGCAGCCAAGTACAGGGACAGCTCTACGAGCAGTACTTC
v_call: TRBV4-1
j_call: TRBJ2-7
d_call: TRBD1
clone_size: NA

cdr3_aa: CASSIATDANEKLFF
cdr3_nt: TGTGCCAGTAGTATAGCTACAGATGCCAATGAAAAACTGTTTTTT
v_call: TRBV19
j_call: TRBJ1-4
d_call: NA
clone_size: NA

cdr3_aa: CASSLGIRSSYNSPLHF
cdr3_nt: TGTGCCAGCAGCTTGGGAATACGTAGCTCCTATAATTCACCCCTCCACTTT
v_call: TRBV5-6
j_call: TRBJ1-6
d_call: NA
clone_size: NA

cdr3_aa: CAISAGLAAGELFF
cdr3_nt: TGTGCCATCAGCGCAGGACTAGCGGCCGGGGAGCTGTTTTTT
v_call: TRBV10-3
j_call: TRBJ2-2
d_call: TRBD2
clone_size: NA

cdr3_aa: CASSTPIGTANQPQHF
cdr3_nt: TGTGCCAGTAGTACCCCTATCGGGACAGCCAATCAGCCCCAGCATTTT
v_call: TRBV19
j_call: TRBJ1-5
d_call: TRBD1
clone_size: NA

cdr3_aa: CASSLEGAIREQFF
cdr3_nt: TGTGCCAGCAGCTTGGAGGGGGCAATTCGGGAGCAGTTCTTC
v_call: TRBV7-2
j_call: TRBJ2-1
d_call: NA
clone_size: NA

cdr3_aa: CASSRTGESGSPLHF
cdr3_nt: TGTGCCAGCAGCCGGACAGGGGAGTCCGGTTCACCCCTCCACTTT
v_call: TRBV5-4
j_call: TRBJ1-6
d_call: TRBD1
clone_size: NA

cdr3_aa: CASTLRNQPQHF
cdr3_nt: TGTGCCAGCACCCTGAGGAATCAGCCCCAGCATTTT
v_call: TRBV2
j_call: TRBJ1-5
d_call: NA
clone_size: NA

cdr3_aa: CASSLGGRPYNEQFF
cdr3_nt: TGCGCCAGCAGCTTGGGGGGGCGACCCTACAATGAGCAGTTCTTC
v_call: TRBV5-1
j_call: TRBJ2-1
d_call: NA
clone_size: NA

cdr3_aa: CASSPTSGVTDTQYF
cdr3_nt: TGCGCCAGCAGCCCCACTAGCGGGGTCACAGATACGCAGTATTTT
v_call: TRBV5-1
j_call: TRBJ2-3
d_call: TRBD2
clone_size: NA

cdr3_aa: CASSEGQLGDNEQFF
cdr3_nt: TGTGCCAGCAGTGAAGGGCAGTTGGGAGACAATGAGCAGTTCTTC
v_call: TRBV6-1
j_call: TRBJ2-1
d_call: NA
clone_size: NA

cdr3_aa: CASRVGRSTEAFF
cdr3_nt: TGTGCCAGCCGGGTGGGTAGATCTACTGAAGCTTTCTTT
v_call: TRBV5-8
j_call: TRBJ1-1
d_call: NA
clone_size: few

cdr3_aa: CASSEYSQGETGELFF
cdr3_nt: TGTGCCAGCAGTGAATATTCACAGGGAGAAACCGGGGAGCTGTTTTTT
v_call: TRBV25-1
j_call: TRBJ2-2
d_call: NA
clone_size: NA

cdr3_aa: CASNQSTGISSYGYTF
cdr3_nt: TGTGCCAGCAATCAATCGACAGGGATCTCTAGCTATGGCTACACCTTC
v_call: TRBV27
j_call: TRBJ1-2
d_call: TRBD1
clone_size: NA

cdr3_aa: CASSYSIRGLTYEQYF
cdr3_nt: TGTGCCAGCAGTTACTCGATTCGAGGGTTAACCTACGAGCAGTACTTC
v_call: TRBV6-5
j_call: TRBJ2-7
d_call: NA
clone_size: few

cdr3_aa: CASSPRQAGTDTQYF
cdr3_nt: TGTGCCAGCTCGCCCAGACAGGCAGGCACAGATACGCAGTATTTT
v_call: TRBV18
j_call: TRBJ2-3
d_call: NA
clone_size: NA

cdr3_aa: CASSEAVRGSTDTQYF
cdr3_nt: TGTGCCAGCAGTGAAGCCGTAAGGGGTAGCACAGATACGCAGTATTTT
v_call: TRBV2
j_call: TRBJ2-3
d_call: NA
clone_size: NA